This note documents a single TCR beta chain sequence. Antigen: not known. This sample stems from a study of molecular identifiers for immune sequencing clone quantification. Study-level background: Five portions were made in replicates from RNA of about 21,000 or 97,000 naive CD8 cells, and four underwent sequencing.

Study-level points and caveats: More than 97% of effector molecules, versus under 1% of naive-cell molecules, belonged to clones above 20 RNA copies.

Previously described methods and listed TCR primers produced bulk TCR libraries. TCRdb fed the PCR reads into MiXCR, producing one record per CDR3 protein. The sample lists approximately 630,000 distinct CDR3 sequences; about 25% were seen once. In germline, CDR1 is DFQATT, CDR2 SNEGSKA (reference sequence). Trimming removed 6 bases from V and 0 bases from J; junction bases left unmatched: 11. The CDR3 has 17 amino acids. The receptor was derived from a human donor in good health. Some libraries in this study had Jurkat cell RNA spiked in. The sample comprised naive CD8+ T cells from blood, with Jurkat cell RNA spiked in. The subset is: FACS-sorted CD8+CD4-CCR7+CD45RA+ naive T cells. J is TRBJ2-1 and V is TRBV20-1; 10 bases agree with TRBD2. In DNA form, the CDR3 reads TGCAGTGCCGCCCGGACTAGCGGAAGCAGCTCCTACAATGAGCAGTTCTTC. Translating gives CSAARTSGSSSYNEQFF.